The 11 T cell receptor beta chains in this list originate from one sample, sequenced in a study of cytomegalovirus exposure and HLA in healthy donors. Generated by immunoSEQ multiplex PCR, the TCRdb table keeps only in-frame clones and is missing some. The sample carries under 200,000 clones, roughly 89% recorded once. Sequences were obtained from PBMCs. The receptors were gathered from a woman between 18 and 29 years old in good health and CMV-seropositive.

Here the CDR3 DNA reads TGTGCCAGCGGGGAACGAGCGGGCAATCAGCCCCAGCATTTT. It specifies CASGERAGNQPQHF. The chain joins TRBV27 to TRBJ1-5; D uncertain. This CDR3 has 14 amino acids. The V gene's germline CDR1 is MNHEY and CDR2 SMNVEV (reference sequence). V was pared by 8 bases and J by 2 bases, with 13 bases between.

The chain joins TRBV19 to TRBJ2-2, with 11 bases that match TRBD2. Germline CDR1 and CDR2: LNHDA and SQIVND (reference sequence). V shed 3 bases, J shed 4 bases, and the junction held 7 bases outside the gene matches. The CDR3 spans 17 residues. As DNA, the CDR3 is TGTGCCAGTAGTATCTTAGCGGGGGGGCCGGGCACCGGGGAGCTGTTTTTT. It encodes CASSILAGGPGTGELFF. Supplemented by reference TRBV19 and TRBJ2-2, the full variable domain reads DGGITQSPKYLFRKEGQNVTLSCEQNLNHDAMYWYRQDPGQGLRLIYYSQIVNDFQKGDIAEGYSVSREKKESFPLTVTSAQKNPTAFYLCASSILAGGPGTGELFFGEGSRLTVL.

The chain has TRBV15 and TRBJ2-7; D is possibly TRBD1 (6 bases). CDR1 LNHNV and CDR2 YYDKDF come from the germline V gene (reference sequence). The CDR3 length is 15 residues. Trimming shortened V by 1 base and J by 1 base, and 11 bases separated the two germline ends. CDR3 sequence reads: CATSRAGRGSYEQYF. CDR3 nucleotide sequence: TGTGCCACCAGCAGAGCGGGCAGGGGATCCTACGAGCAGTACTTC.

J is TRBJ2-7 and V is TRBV10-3; 8 nucleotides line up with TRBD1. Trimming cost V 8 bases and J 2 bases; bases outside gene matches: 8. The CDR3 runs to 14 residues. The germline V gene has CDR1 ENHRY and CDR2 SYGVKD. This CDR3 is CAIGDRGSAYEQYF. The CDR3 DNA sequence: TGTGCCATCGGAGACAGGGGTTCGGCCTACGAGCAGTACTTC.

This rearrangement joins TRBV7-8 to TRBJ1-2, with 7 nucleotides matching TRBD1. V lost 5 bases and J lost 3; bases outside the gene matches: 9. Germline V gene sequence: CDR1 SGHVS, CDR2 FQNEAQ. This CDR3 spans 15 amino acids. CDR3: CASSPTRGQYYGYTF. CDR3 bases: TGTGCCAGCAGCCCAACCCGGGGACAGTACTATGGCTACACCTTC.

This clone showed up just once. The rearrangement uses TRBV19 and TRBJ1-6; 9 bases agree with TRBD1. J was trimmed by 0 bases and V by 5 bases; bases with no gene match: 8. The CDR3 runs 18 residues. Per germline, CDR1 LNHDA and CDR2 SQIVND (reference sequence). The CDR3 loop reads CASSPTGTGSSYNSPLHF. The CDR3 DNA follows: TGTGCCAGTAGTCCGACCGGGACAGGGAGCTCCTATAATTCACCCCTCCACTTT.

The rearrangement links TRBV4-1 to TRBJ1-2; perhaps TRBD1 as D (5 bases). This CDR3 comprises 17 residues. Per germline, CDR1 MGHRA and CDR2 YSYEKL. V was pared by 1 base and J by 4 bases, with 19 bases between. The CDR3 sequence is CASSQASGDSGIYGYTF. Written as DNA, the CDR3 is TGCGCCAGCAGCCAAGCCTCCGGAGACAGTGGGATCTATGGCTACACCTTC.

V usage is TRBV7-2 and J usage is TRBJ2-7; D is ambiguous. The CDR3 consists of 14 residues. The germline V gene has CDR1 SGHTA and CDR2 FQGNSA. V was trimmed by 5 bases and J by 6 bases, leaving 17 bases between them. CDR3 coding DNA: TGTGCCAGCAGCCCTAGGAGAGGCAGACTCGAGCAGTACTTC. Its translation is CASSPRRGRLEQYF.

This clone was seen a few times. The chain uses TRBV21-1 and TRBJ2-3; the table's D call of TRBD2 was not tested on the DNA. TRBV21-1 is assigned pseudogene status. CDR3 size: 14 residues. This CDR3 is CASSKPRSTDTQYF. The DNA of the CDR3 is TGTGCCAGCAGCAAACCGAGGAGCACAGATACGCAGTATTTT.

As to this clone: Different DNA sequences within this sample yield the same CDR3. V usage is TRBV27 and J usage is TRBJ1-1; tentative D call: TRBD1 (5 bases). V gave up 1 base and J gave up 1 base, with 7 bases separating them. The CDR3 is 14 amino acids. The germline V gene encodes CDR1 MNHEY and CDR2 SMNVEV (reference sequence). CDR3 DNA: TGTGCCAGCAGTTTATTGGGGGGGAACACTGAAGCTTTCTTT. It is translated as CASSLLGGNTEAFF.

This clone showed up just once. V gene TRBV6-6 combines with J gene TRBJ2-2; D might be TRBD2 (5 bases). There are 13 residues in the CDR3. Germline V gene lookup returns CDR1 MNHNY and CDR2 SVGAGI (reference sequence). Trimming removed 6 bases at V and 5 bases at J, with 10 bases between. The chain's CDR3 is CASSLLGTGELFF. The CDR3 nucleotides read TGTGCCAGCAGCCTACTAGGTACCGGGGAGCTGTTTTTT.